The 3 T cell receptor beta chains given below trace back to one sample, sequenced in a study of technical replicates of blood from several donors. Clones were read by immunoSEQ multiplex PCR, and TCRdb kept only the in-frame ones, dropping some. The sample lists 60,000 to 90,000 clones, about 96% occurring once. The sequenced material came from T cells isolated from PBMCs. Source of these receptors: a human donor in good health.

This clone came up once. The rearrangement uses TRBV7-9 and TRBJ1-1, with TRBD1 identical over 9 bases. The CDR3 spans 14 residues. The junction had 6 bases not matched to a gene; V was cut back by 4 bases and J by 6 bases. CDR1 and CDR2 from the germline V gene are SEHNR and FQNEAQ (reference sequence). The CDR3, as DNA: TGTGCCAGCAGCTCAGGGACAGGGCGCTCTGAAGCTTTCTTT. This codes for CASSSGTGRSEAFF.

A single count supports this clone. The chain carries TRBV29-1 and TRBJ2-3, with 8 bases matching TRBD2. V was pared by 5 bases and J by 3 bases, with 4 bases of the junction left unmatched. This CDR3 region has 13 residues. Germline CDR1 and CDR2: SQVTM and ANQGSEA. CDR3 sequence reads: CSVRGRLTDTQYF. CDR3 DNA sequence: TGCAGCGTTCGCGGGAGGTTAACAGATACGCAGTATTTT.

This chain connects TRBV6-6 to TRBJ2-7, with a weak D call TRBD1 (6 bases). Germline V CDR1 and CDR2: MNHNY, SVGAGI (reference sequence). V was shortened by 5 bases and J by 0 bases, with 14 bases between the two germline ends. This CDR3 spans 15 amino acids. CDR3 nucleotides: TGTGCCAGCAGTCGATACAGGGATTCCTCCTACGAGCAGTACTTC. It specifies CASSRYRDSSYEQYF.